There are a few counts of the clone carrying this T cell receptor (beta chain). The length of the CDR3 is 15 residues. Trimming cost V 2 bases and J 7 bases, with 15 bases left between them. Germline V gives CDR1 MDHEN, CDR2 SYDVKM. The data stem from a study of cytomegalovirus exposure and HLA in healthy donors. About the study: Within an early data release were 80 million to 90 million unique TCRs drawn from HLA-typed donors.

PCR used 60 Vbeta primers and 13 Jbeta primers. Data came from immunoSEQ multiplex PCR; TCRdb stores just in-frame clones and leaves some out. Of about 270,000 clones in the sample, under 80% were seen once. The sample consisted of PBMCs. This rearrangement joins TRBV28 to TRBJ2-1, with TRBD1 as a possible D gene (6 bases). The TCR comes from a female donor in good health and CMV-seronegative. Here the CDR3 reads CASSLVGALQNEQFF. As DNA, the CDR3 is TGTGCCAGCAGTTTAGTGGGGGCGTTACAGAATGAGCAGTTCTTC.